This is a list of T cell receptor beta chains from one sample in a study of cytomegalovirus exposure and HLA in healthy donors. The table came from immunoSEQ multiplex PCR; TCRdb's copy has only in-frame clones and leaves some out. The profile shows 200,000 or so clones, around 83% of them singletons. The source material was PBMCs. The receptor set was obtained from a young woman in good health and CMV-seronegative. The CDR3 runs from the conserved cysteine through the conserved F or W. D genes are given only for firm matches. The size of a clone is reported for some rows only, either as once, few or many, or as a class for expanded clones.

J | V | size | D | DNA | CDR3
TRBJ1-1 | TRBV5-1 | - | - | TGCGCCAGCAGCTTGACCGGGGGATCAACTGAAGCTTTCTTT | CASSLTGGSTEAFF
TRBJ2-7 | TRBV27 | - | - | TGTGCCAGCAGTTTCCTTTCGGGCCTTGGAGGCAACGAGCAGTACTTC | CASSFLSGLGGNEQYF
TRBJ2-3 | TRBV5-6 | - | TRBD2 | TGTGCCAGCAGCTTGGCCCGCGGGGGGACAGATACGCAGTATTTT | CASSLARGGTDTQYF
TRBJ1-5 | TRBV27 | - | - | TGTGCCAGCAGTTTCGGGGGACCCAGCAATCAGCCCCAGCATTTT | CASSFGGPSNQPQHF
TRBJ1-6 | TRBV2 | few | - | TGTGCCAGCAGTGAGTTCGGTAGTTGGTCACCCCTCCACTTT | CASSEFGSWSPLHF
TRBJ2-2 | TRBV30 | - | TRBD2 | TGTGCCTGGAGTGTACTAGCGGGAGTCGTCGGGGAGCTGTTTTTT | CAWSVLAGVVGELFF
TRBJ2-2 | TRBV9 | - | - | TGTGCCAGCAGCGTTGGAGGAACGAACACCGGGGAGCTGTTTTTT | CASSVGGTNTGELFF
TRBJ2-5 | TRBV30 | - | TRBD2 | TGTGCCTGGAGTAGCTCCGGGGGGGAGACCCAGTACTTC | CAWSSSGGETQYF
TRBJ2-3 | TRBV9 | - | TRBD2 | TGTGCCAGCAGCCTCGGGACTAGCGGCACAGATACGCAGTATTTT | CASSLGTSGTDTQYF
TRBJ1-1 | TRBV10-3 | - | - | TGTGCCATCGGTTCAGGGCGGATGAACACTGAAGCTTTCTTT | CAIGSGRMNTEAFF
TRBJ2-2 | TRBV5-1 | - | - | TGCGCCAGCAGCCCTCGGGTCGAAAGGAACACCGGGGAGCTGTTTTTT | CASSPRVERNTGELFF
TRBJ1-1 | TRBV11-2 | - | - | TGTGCCAGCAGCTCTCAGGGCCGGGACACTGAAGCTTTCTTT | CASSSQGRDTEAFF
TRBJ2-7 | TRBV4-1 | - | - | TGCGCCAGCAGCCAAGAGGAGCGTCAGTACTTC | CASSQEERQYF
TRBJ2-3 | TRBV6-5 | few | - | TGTGCCAGCAGTTACTCGGCGGCGGGCCTGGATACGCAGTATTTT | CASSYSAAGLDTQYF
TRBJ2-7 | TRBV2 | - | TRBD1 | TGTGCCAGCAGTGGCATGGGACAGGGAAGGAACGAGCAGTACTTC | CASSGMGQGRNEQYF
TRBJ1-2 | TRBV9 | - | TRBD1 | TGTGCCAGCAGCGGTACAGGGGGTAAAGGCTACACCTTC | CASSGTGGKGYTF
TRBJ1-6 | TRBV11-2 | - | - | TGTGCCAGCAGCTTAACGGGGGGTTCACCCCTCCACTTT | CASSLTGGSPLHF
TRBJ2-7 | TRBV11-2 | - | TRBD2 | TGTGCCAGCAGCTTAGCCCGTAGCGGGAGAGGGTACGAGCAGTACTTC | CASSLARSGRGYEQYF
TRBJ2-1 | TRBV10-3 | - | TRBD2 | TGTGCCATCAGGGCGGGGGAACCCGGAAATGAGCAGTTCTTC | CAIRAGEPGNEQFF
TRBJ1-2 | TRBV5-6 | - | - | TGTGCCAGCAGCTTAGGAGCCGGGGGTGCTAACTATGGCTACACCTTC | CASSLGAGGANYGYTF
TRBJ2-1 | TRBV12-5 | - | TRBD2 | TGTGCTAGTGGTTTGGTACAGAGCGGGAGCTCCTACAATGAGCAGTTCTTC | CASGLVQSGSSYNEQFF
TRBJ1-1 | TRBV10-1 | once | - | TGCGCCAGCAGAGAACAGGGTCGGACTACTGAAGCTTTCTTT | CASREQGRTTEAFF
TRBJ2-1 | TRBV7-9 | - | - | TGTGCCAGCAGCTCCGGGACACCTCGCATGCCTGAGCAGTTCTTC | CASSSGTPRMPEQFF
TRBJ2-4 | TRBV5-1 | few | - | TGCGCCAGCAGCCAACATCAAAATCAGGGATCCAAAAACATTCAGTACTTC | CASSQHQNQGSKNIQYF
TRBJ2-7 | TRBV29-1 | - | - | TGCAGCGCTGGACAGGGACTAGCCTTCCCCTACGAGCAGTACTTC | CSAGQGLAFPYEQYF
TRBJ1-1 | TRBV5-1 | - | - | TGCGCCAGCAGCTTAAGCGGAGAGACTGAAGCTTTCTTT | CASSLSGETEAFF
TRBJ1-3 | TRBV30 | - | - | TGTGCCTCGGGAGTAAACACCATATATTTT | CASGVNTIYF
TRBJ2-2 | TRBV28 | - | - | TGTGCCAGCAGTTCCTCCATTGGGGGGGCCTGGGAGCTGTTTTTT | CASSSSIGGAWELFF
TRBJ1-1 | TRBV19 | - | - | TGTGCCAGTAGTATTCTTCCGACATGGGACACTGAAGCTTTCTTT | CASSILPTWDTEAFF
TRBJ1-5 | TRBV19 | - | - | TGTGCCAGTAGTATCGAGGGTTTAGATCAGCCCCAGCATTTT | CASSIEGLDQPQHF
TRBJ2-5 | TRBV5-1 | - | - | TGCGCCAGCAGCCCTGGGGATAGGGGGGAGACCCAGTACTTC | CASSPGDRGETQYF
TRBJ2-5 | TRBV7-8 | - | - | TGTGCCAGCAGCTTACGGCGGGAACTACAAGAGACCCAGTACTTC | CASSLRRELQETQYF
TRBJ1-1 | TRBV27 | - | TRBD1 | TGTGCCAGCAGGGGACAGGGTACTGAAGCTTTCTTT | CASRGQGTEAFF
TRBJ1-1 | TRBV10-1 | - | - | TGCGCGGTCTGGGGAGGGTACAGCACTGAAGCTTTCTTT | CAVWGGYSTEAFF
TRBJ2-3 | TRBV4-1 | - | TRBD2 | TGCGCCAGCAGCCAGGCCAGCGGGACTGAACGCACAGATACGCAGTATTTT | CASSQASGTERTDTQYF
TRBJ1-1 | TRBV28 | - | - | TGTGCCAGCAGTTTTCCGGCAGGGGTCAATACTGAAGCTTTCTTT | CASSFPAGVNTEAFF
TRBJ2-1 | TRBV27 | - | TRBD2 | TGTGCCAGCAGTTTCCGGACTAGCGGGAGGAATGAGCAGTTCTTC | CASSFRTSGRNEQFF
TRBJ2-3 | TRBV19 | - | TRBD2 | TGTGCCAGTAGTCGACGGACTAGCGCAGCCCTCATTCCCACAGATACGCAGTATTTT | CASSRRTSAALIPTDTQYF
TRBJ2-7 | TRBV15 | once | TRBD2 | TGTGCCACCAGCAGAGAGGCAACTAGCGGAGCCTACGAGCAGTACTTC | CATSREATSGAYEQYF
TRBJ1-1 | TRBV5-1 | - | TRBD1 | TGCGCCAGCAGCTCCGGGACAGGGTCGCCTGAAGCTTTCTTT | CASSSGTGSPEAFF
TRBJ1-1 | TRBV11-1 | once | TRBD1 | TGTGCCAGCAGCATTCACAGGGGCCGGGTGAACACTGAAGCTTTCTTT | CASSIHRGRVNTEAFF
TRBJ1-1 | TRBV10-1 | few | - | TGCGCCAGCAGTGAGTCGGGGGCACAACGAGAAGCTTTCTTT | CASSESGAQREAFF
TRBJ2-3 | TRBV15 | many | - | TGTGCCACCAGCAGAGGTTTAATCCGGAGTAGCACAGATACGCAGTATTTT | CATSRGLIRSSTDTQYF
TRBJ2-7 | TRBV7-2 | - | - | TGTGCCAGCAGCTTAGAGGACTTAAGCTCCTACGAGCAGTACTTC | CASSLEDLSSYEQYF
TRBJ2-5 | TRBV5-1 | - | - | TGCGCCAGCAGCTTGCAGCAAGAGACCCAGTACTTC | CASSLQQETQYF